These 24 T cell receptor beta chains were sequenced from one sample in a study of response to subunit inactivated influenza vaccine. TCRdb reprocessed the RT-PCR reads with MiXCR, giving one entry per CDR3 protein. The profile shows 550,000 to 600,000 distinct CDR3 sequences, approximately 12% of them singletons. The source was PBMCs from blood, collected on the day of vaccination. The receptor set was obtained from a man in his fifties or sixties who received an inactivated influenza vaccine.

This clonotype was recorded at least ten times. The chain carries TRBV18 and TRBJ2-7; 10 nucleotides agree with TRBD2. CDR3 length: 15 amino acids. Germline-derived CDR1 and CDR2 are KGHSH and LQKENI. V lost 6 bases, J lost 4 bases, and 9 bases stayed unmatched. The CDR3 nucleotides are TGTGCCAGCTCGGAGCTAGCGGGAGAAGGGTACGAGCAGTACTTC. It encodes CASSELAGEGYEQYF. Full variable domain (rest looked up from reference TRBV18 and TRBJ2-7): NAGVMQNPRHLVRRRGQEARLRCSPMKGHSHVYWYRQLPEEGLKFMVYLQKENIIDESGMPKERFSAEFPKEGPSILRIQQVVRGDSAAYFCASSELAGEGYEQYFGPGTRLTVT.

In its sample, this clonotype was seen once. V gene TRBV20-1 combines with J gene TRBJ2-5; 11 nucleotides match TRBD2. With 5 bases clipped from V and 5 bases from J, the junction kept 7 bases outside the gene matches. Germline V CDR1 and CDR2: DFQATT, SNEGSKA (reference sequence). The CDR3 has 14 residues. The CDR3 protein is CSAYSGRAGETQYF. The CDR3 region has the DNA TGCAGTGCTTATAGCGGGAGGGCCGGGGAGACCCAGTACTTC.

This clonotype showed up many times. V is TRBV20-1 and J is TRBJ2-5, with 7 bases aligning to TRBD1. Germline V lookup: CDR1 DFQATT, CDR2 SNEGSKA (reference sequence). After removal of 6 bases from V and 6 bases from J, the junction contained 7 bases not matched to a gene. This CDR3 contains 12 residues. CDR3 sequence (DNA): TGCAGTGCCCGAGACAGGGCCCAGACCCAGTACTTC. This sequence encodes CSARDRAQTQYF.

The genes are TRBV6-1 and TRBJ2-2; TRBD2 matches 11 bases. V lost 6 bases and J lost 0; bases outside the gene matches: 3. Germline V lookup: CDR1 MNHNS, CDR2 SASEGT. This CDR3 contains 16 residues. The CDR3 DNA reads as TGTGCCAGCAGGGGACTAGCGGTGGCGAACACCGGGGAGCTGTTTTTT. Its protein is CASRGLAVANTGELFF.

J is TRBJ2-7 and V is TRBV5-1, with 10 bases identical to TRBD1. Germline V gives CDR1 SGHRS, CDR2 YFSETQ. The CDR3 runs to 14 residues. Losses at the gene ends were 4 bases for V and 5 bases for J; bases not matched to a gene: 6. CDR3 sequence (DNA): TGCGCCAGCAGCCCAGGACAGGGGGACGACGAGCAGTACTTC. Translated: CASSPGQGDDEQYF.

This clonotype was counted at least ten times. The rearrangement links TRBV7-6 to TRBJ2-1; perhaps TRBD1 as D (5 bases). CDR3 size: 16 residues. V was pared by 1 base and J by 7 bases, with 17 bases between. Germline V gene lookup returns CDR1 SGHVS and CDR2 FNYEAQ. The CDR3 reads CASSLESSRASNEQFF. The CDR3 DNA is TGTGCCAGCAGCTTAGAATCCTCCAGGGCCAGTAATGAGCAGTTCTTC. Full variable domain (outside the CDR3, taken from reference TRBV7-6 and TRBJ2-1): GAGVSQSPRYKVTKRGQDVALRCDPISGHVSLYWYRQALGQGPEFLTYFNYEAQQDKSGLPNDRFSAERPEGSISTLTIQRTEQRDSAMYRCASSLESSRASNEQFFGPGTRLTVL.

This clonotype was observed a few times. This chain uses TRBV5-6 with TRBJ1-1; 8 nucleotides match TRBD1. The V segment lost 1 base and the J segment 0 bases; nucleotides outside the gene matches: 8. This CDR3 spans 17 amino acids. The germline CDR1 and CDR2 sequences are SGHDT and YYEEEE. The CDR3: CASSLFRGLRMNTEAFF. The DNA of the CDR3 is TGTGCCAGCAGCTTGTTCAGGGGGCTTCGCATGAACACTGAAGCTTTCTTT. Supplemented by reference TRBV5-6 and TRBJ1-1, the full variable domain reads DAGVTQSPTHLIKTRGQQVTLRCSPKSGHDTVSWYQQALGQGPQFIFQYYEEEERQRGNFPDRFSGHQFPNYSSELNVNALLLGDSALYLCASSLFRGLRMNTEAFFGQGTRLTVV.

This clonotype was counted only a few times. This sequence joins TRBV5-1 and TRBJ2-7; D not certain. Trimming stripped 0 bases from V and 6 bases from J, with 13 bases between. Germline V lookup: CDR1 SGHRS, CDR2 YFSETQ. This CDR3 region has 14 residues. The CDR3 loop reads CASSLEPGRSEQYF. CDR3 coding DNA: TGCGCCAGCAGCTTGGAACCCGGTCGATCCGAGCAGTACTTC. Combining the CDR3 with reference TRBV5-1 and TRBJ2-7 gives the whole variable domain KAGVTQTPRYLIKTRGQQVTLSCSPISGHRSVSWYQQTPGQGLQFLFEYFSETQRNKGNFPGRFSGRQFSNSRSEMNVSTLELGDSALYLCASSLEPGRSEQYFGPGTRLTVT.

This clonotype was counted only a few times. This sequence joins TRBV7-9 and TRBJ2-2; TRBD1 aligns across 8 bases. The CDR3 has 16 amino acids. The J segment lost 5 bases and the V segment lost 1 base, leaving 6 bases of the junction unmatched. CDR1 is SEHNR and CDR2 is FQNEAQ in the germline V gene (reference sequence). The CDR3 region is CASSLGAGGPTGELFF. CDR3 coding DNA: TGTGCCAGCAGCTTAGGCGCAGGGGGCCCTACCGGGGAGCTGTTTTTT.

This clonotype was counted only a few times. This chain joins TRBV6-2 or TRBV6-3 and TRBJ2-7, with D possibly matching TRBD1 (6 bases). This CDR3 region has 16 residues. Germline loops: CDR1 MNHEY, CDR2 SVGEGT. Trimming left V 4 bases short and J 5 bases short, with 21 bases between. In DNA form, the CDR3 reads TGTGCCAGCAGTTCCTTCTACAGGGACCGCCGGAACGAGCAGTACTTC. Residues: CASSSFYRDRRNEQYF.

This clonotype was picked up a small number of times. The chain has TRBV7-6 and TRBJ2-2; D remains ambiguous. V dropped 5 bases and J dropped 7 bases, with 14 bases sitting between them. Germline CDR1 reads SGHVS; CDR2 reads FNYEAQ. The length of the CDR3 is 14 residues. The CDR3 nucleotides are TGTGCCAGCAGCGTACTCTTGGCGGACGGGGAGCTGTTTTTT. This gives the protein CASSVLLADGELFF.

This clonotype came up many times. The chain links TRBV6-4 to TRBJ1-6; 7 bases match TRBD1. V lost 0 bases and J lost 5; bases outside the gene matches: 4. The germline gives CDR1 MRHNA, CDR2 SNTAGT. This CDR3 region has 16 residues. The CDR3 sequence is CASSDSRQGDNSPLHF. Here the CDR3 DNA reads TGTGCCAGCAGTGACTCTCGGCAGGGGGATAATTCACCCCTCCACTTT.

This clonotype was seen many times. The chain joins TRBV12-3 or TRBV12-4 to TRBJ1-4, with D possibly TRBD1 on 5 matching bases. The CDR3 runs to 14 residues. V was cut by 3 bases and J by 7 bases, with 12 bases left in between. Here the CDR3 reads CASSFWGGAEKLFF. The CDR3 DNA follows: TGTGCCAGCAGTTTCTGGGGGGGAGCTGAAAAACTGTTTTTT.

This clonotype occurred a few times. The chain is built from TRBV29-1 and TRBJ2-7; unclear D gene. Germline values: CDR1 SQVTM, CDR2 ANQGSEA. This CDR3 comprises 12 residues. V lost 7 bases to trimming and J lost 5 bases, with 15 bases between them. DNA of the CDR3: TGCAGCGCTGAGGACCCACGGGACGAGCAGTACTTC. This translates into CSAEDPRDEQYF.

The chain employs TRBV3-1 and TRBJ2-3; possibly TRBD2 for D (5 bases). V was shortened by 6 bases and J by 4 bases, with 14 bases between the two germline ends. This CDR3 spans 14 amino acids. Germline V lookup: CDR1 LGHDT, CDR2 YNNKEL (reference sequence). CDR3 region: CASSPGYSADTQYF. CDR3 DNA: TGTGCCAGCAGTCCGGGATACTCGGCAGATACGCAGTATTTT.

In its sample, this clonotype was seen a few times. The genes are TRBV20-1 and TRBJ2-1; the match to TRBD1 covers 10 bases. CDR3 size: 15 residues. The germline gives CDR1 DFQATT, CDR2 SNEGSKA (reference sequence). The ends lost 3 bases at V and 6 bases at J; junction bases unmatched: 8. CDR3 bases: TGCAGTGCTAGCCTGGGACAGGGGATCGGCAATGAGCAGTTCTTC. It yields the protein CSASLGQGIGNEQFF.

This clonotype has only a few counts. The chain recombines TRBV4-3 with TRBJ1-2; D is undetermined. The germline gives CDR1 LGHNA, CDR2 YSLEER. V was shortened by 0 bases and J by 2 bases, with 10 bases between the two germline ends. This CDR3 is built from 15 residues. CDR3: CASSQDLAGNYGYTF. CDR3 sequence (DNA): TGCGCCAGCAGCCAAGATTTGGCGGGCAACTATGGCTACACCTTC.

This clonotype was seen only a few times. The V gene is TRBV5-1, the J gene TRBJ1-1, with 8 nucleotides matching TRBD1. The CDR3 loop spans 14 amino acids. Trimming at V came to 0 bases and at J to 11 bases, leaving 9 bases not matched to a gene. Looked up from germline, CDR1 is SGHRS and CDR2 is YFSETQ. CDR3 DNA: TGCGCCAGCAGCTTGGGACAGGGGCCGTTGTGGGCTTTCTTT. It translates to CASSLGQGPLWAFF.

The V and J genes are TRBV28 and TRBJ2-3, with 7 bases aligning to TRBD2. The CDR3 loop spans 16 amino acids. The germline V gene encodes CDR1 MDHEN and CDR2 SYDVKM. V trimming: 2 bases; J trimming: 3 bases; junction bases outside the gene matches: 8. In DNA, the CDR3 is TGTGCCAGCAGTTTAATCGGACTAGAAGGGACAGATACGCAGTATTTT. Translation gives CASSLIGLEGTDTQYF.

This clonotype was counted only a few times. This rearrangement joins TRBV7-2 to TRBJ1-1; 7 bases are a match to TRBD1. Germline V gene lookup returns CDR1 SGHTA and CDR2 FQGNSA. There are 13 residues in the CDR3. V lost 6 bases, J lost 7 bases, and 8 bases stayed unmatched. This CDR3 is CASSLDRVGEAFF. The CDR3 DNA reads TGTGCCAGCAGTCTAGACAGGGTGGGTGAAGCTTTCTTT.

This clonotype was observed many times. The chain uses TRBV20-1 and TRBJ2-7; 11 bases match TRBD1. The V gene end was trimmed by 3 bases and the J gene end by 7 bases; junction bases not matched to a gene: 8. The CDR3 totals 14 residues. CDR1 is DFQATT and CDR2 is SNEGSKA in the germline V gene (reference sequence). This CDR3 is CSARVGTGGDEQYF. The CDR3 coding sequence is TGCAGTGCTAGGGTGGGGACAGGGGGAGATGAGCAGTACTTC.

The CDR3 DNA sequence: TGTGCCAGCAGCAAAGGGGATTACCGGACCAAGGGGGGTCAAGAGACCCAGTACTTC. It encodes CASSKGDYRTKGGQETQYF. The chain uses TRBV21-1 and TRBJ2-5; TRBD1, the D gene given by the table, was not confirmed from the DNA. TRBV21-1 is designated a pseudogene. CDR3 size: 19 residues.

At least ten counts were recorded for this clonotype. The rearrangement links TRBV10-3 to TRBJ2-7; 8 bases are shared with TRBD2. The junction had 7 bases not matched to a gene; V was cut back by 2 bases and J by 4 bases. The length of the CDR3 is 15 residues. Germline CDR1 and CDR2: ENHRY and SYGVKD. CDR3 coding DNA: TGTGCCATCAGTGAGATAAAGCGGGGGAGATACGAGCAGTACTTC. This encodes CAISEIKRGRYEQYF.

This clonotype was recorded a few times. The rearrangement links TRBV11-2 to TRBJ2-7; D call uncertain. This CDR3 contains 14 residues. Germline V lookup: CDR1 SGHAT, CDR2 FQNNGV. Trimming took off 3 bases at V and 7 bases at J, with 16 bases between the two ends. CDR3 sequence reads: CASSLSLAPGEQYF. DNA for the CDR3: TGTGCCAGCAGCTTGAGTTTGGCGCCCGGGGAGCAGTACTTC.